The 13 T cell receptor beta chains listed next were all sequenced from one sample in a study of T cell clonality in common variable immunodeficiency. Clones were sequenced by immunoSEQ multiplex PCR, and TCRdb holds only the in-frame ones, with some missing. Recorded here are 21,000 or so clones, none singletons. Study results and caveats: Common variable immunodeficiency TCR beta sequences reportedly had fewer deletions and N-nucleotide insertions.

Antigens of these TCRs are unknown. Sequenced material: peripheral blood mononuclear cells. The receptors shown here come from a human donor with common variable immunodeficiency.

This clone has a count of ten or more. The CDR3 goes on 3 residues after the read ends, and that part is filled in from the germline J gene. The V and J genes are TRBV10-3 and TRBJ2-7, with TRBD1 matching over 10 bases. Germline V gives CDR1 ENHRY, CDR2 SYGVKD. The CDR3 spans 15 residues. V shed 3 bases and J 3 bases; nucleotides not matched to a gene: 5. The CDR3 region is CAISDPTGGGYEQYF. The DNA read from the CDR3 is TGTGCCATCAGTGATCCGACAGGGGGCGGCTACGAG.

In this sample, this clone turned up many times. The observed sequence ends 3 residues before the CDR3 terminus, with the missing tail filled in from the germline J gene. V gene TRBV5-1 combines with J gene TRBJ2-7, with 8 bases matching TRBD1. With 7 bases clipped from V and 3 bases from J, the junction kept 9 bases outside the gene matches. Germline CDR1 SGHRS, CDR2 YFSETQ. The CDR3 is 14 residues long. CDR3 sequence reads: CASSGTGQGYEQYF. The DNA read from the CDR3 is TGCGCCAGCTCAGGAACCGGACAGGGCTACGAG.

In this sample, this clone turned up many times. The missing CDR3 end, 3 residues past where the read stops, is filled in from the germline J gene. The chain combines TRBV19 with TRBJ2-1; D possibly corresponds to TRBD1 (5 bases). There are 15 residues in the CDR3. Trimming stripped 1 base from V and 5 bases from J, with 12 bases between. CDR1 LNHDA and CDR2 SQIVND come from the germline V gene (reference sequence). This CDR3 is CASSIGQGLHNEQFF. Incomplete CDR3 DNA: TGTGCCAGTAGTATAGGCCAGGGCCTCCACAATGAG. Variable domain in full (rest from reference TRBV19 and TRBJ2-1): DGGITQSPKYLFRKEGQNVTLSCEQNLNHDAMYWYRQDPGQGLRLIYYSQIVNDFQKGDIAEGYSVSREKKESFPLTVTSAQKNPTAFYLCASSIGQGLHNEQFFGPGTRLTVL.

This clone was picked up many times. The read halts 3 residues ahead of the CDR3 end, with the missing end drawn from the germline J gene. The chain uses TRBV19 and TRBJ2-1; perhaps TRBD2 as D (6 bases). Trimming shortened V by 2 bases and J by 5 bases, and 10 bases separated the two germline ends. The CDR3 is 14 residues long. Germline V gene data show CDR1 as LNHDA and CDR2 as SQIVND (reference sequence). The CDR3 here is CASSILRGHNEQFF. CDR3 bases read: TGTGCCAGTAGTATATTGCGGGGACACAATGAG. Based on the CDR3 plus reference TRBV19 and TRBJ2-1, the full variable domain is DGGITQSPKYLFRKEGQNVTLSCEQNLNHDAMYWYRQDPGQGLRLIYYSQIVNDFQKGDIAEGYSVSREKKESFPLTVTSAQKNPTAFYLCASSILRGHNEQFFGPGTRLTVL.

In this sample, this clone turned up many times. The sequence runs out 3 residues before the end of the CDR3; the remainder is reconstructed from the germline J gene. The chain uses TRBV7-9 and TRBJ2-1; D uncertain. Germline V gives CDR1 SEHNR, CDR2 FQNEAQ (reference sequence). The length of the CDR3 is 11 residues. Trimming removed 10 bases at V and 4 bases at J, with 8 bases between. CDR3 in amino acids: CAILRYNEQFF. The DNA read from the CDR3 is TGTGCCATTTTACGGTACAATGAG.

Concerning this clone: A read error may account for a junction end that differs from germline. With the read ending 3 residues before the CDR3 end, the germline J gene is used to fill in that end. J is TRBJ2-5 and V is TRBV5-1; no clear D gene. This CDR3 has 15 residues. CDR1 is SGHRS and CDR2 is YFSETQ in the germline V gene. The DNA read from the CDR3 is TGCGCCAGCGGCTTTGGGCAACGGTACCAAGAGACC. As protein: CASGFGQRYQET. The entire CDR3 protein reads CASGFGQRYQETQYF.

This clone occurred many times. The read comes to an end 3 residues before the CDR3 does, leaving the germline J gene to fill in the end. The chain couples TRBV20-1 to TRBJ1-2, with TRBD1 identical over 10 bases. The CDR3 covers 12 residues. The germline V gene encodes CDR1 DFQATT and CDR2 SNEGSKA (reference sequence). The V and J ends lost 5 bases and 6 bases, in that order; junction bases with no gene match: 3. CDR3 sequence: CSAGTGENGYTF. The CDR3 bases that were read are TGCAGTGCTGGGACAGGGGAGAATGGC.

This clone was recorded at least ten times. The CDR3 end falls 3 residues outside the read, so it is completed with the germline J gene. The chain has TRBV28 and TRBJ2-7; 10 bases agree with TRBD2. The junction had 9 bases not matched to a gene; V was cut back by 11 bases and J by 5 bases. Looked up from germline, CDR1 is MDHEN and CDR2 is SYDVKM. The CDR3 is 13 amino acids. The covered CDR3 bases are TGTGCCGGTCGGGTAGCGGGGGGCAACGAG. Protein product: CAGRVAGGNE. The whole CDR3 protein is CAGRVAGGNEQYF.

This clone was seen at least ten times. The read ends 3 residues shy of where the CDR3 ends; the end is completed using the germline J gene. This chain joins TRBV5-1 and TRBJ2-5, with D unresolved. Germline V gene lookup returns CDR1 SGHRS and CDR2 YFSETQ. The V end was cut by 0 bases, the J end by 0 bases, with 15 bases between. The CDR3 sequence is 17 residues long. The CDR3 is CASSLAVSNLYQETQYF. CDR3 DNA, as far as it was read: TGCGCCAGCAGCTTGGCCGTGTCTAATCTGTACCAAGAGACC.

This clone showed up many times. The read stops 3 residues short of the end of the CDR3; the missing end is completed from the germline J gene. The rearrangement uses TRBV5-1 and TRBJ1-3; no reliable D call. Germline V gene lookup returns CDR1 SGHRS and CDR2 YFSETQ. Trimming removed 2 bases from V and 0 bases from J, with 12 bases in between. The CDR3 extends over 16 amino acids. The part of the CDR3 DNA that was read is TGCGCCAGCAGCTTTGGTTACCATAGCTCTGGAAACACC. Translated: CASSFGYHSSGNT. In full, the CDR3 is CASSFGYHSSGNTIYF.

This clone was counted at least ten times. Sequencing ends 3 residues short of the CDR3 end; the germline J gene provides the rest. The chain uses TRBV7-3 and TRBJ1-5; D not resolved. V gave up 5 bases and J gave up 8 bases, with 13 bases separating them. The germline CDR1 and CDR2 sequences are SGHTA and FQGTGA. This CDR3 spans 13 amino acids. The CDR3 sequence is CASSLVSGEPQHF. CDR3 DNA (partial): TGTGCCAGCAGCCTTGTCAGCGGTGAGCCC.

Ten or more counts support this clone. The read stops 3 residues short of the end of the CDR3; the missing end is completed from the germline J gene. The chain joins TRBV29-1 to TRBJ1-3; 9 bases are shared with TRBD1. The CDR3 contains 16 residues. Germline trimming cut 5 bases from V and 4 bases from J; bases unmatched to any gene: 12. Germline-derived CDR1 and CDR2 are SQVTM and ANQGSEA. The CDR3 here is CSVSPAGTGRGNTIYF. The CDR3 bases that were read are TGCAGCGTTTCTCCCGCCGGGACAGGGAGGGGAAACACC.

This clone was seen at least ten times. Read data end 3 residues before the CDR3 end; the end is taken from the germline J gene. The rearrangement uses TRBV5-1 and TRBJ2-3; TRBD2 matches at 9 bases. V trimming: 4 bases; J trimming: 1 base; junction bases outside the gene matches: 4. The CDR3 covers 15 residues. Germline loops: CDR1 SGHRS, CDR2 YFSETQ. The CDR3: CASSISGGGTDTQYF. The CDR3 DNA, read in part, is TGCGCCAGCAGCATTAGCGGGGGCGGCACAGATACG.